These T cell receptor beta chains were read from a single sample in a study of tumor-infiltrating lymphocytes in primary liver carcinoma. Using its own MiXCR run on the multiplex PCR reads, TCRdb lists one record per CDR3 protein. The data contain 300,000 to 400,000 distinct CDR3 sequences, 65% of them singletons. The source material was peripheral blood. All receptors derive from a man in his forties with primary liver carcinoma and hepatitis B virus infection. Each CDR3 is given with its conserved first and last residue. D genes are given only for firm matches. Expanded clones get a size class; other rows say once, few or many, or leave the size out.

J gene: TRBJ2-1
clone size: .
V gene: TRBV11-2
D gene: .
CDR3 DNA: TGTGCCAGCAGCCGCCGGACGGCAGGGGACTCTAGAAGATACAATGAACAGTTCTTC
CDR3 protein: CASSRRTAGDSRRYNEQFF

J gene: TRBJ2-7
clone size: many
V gene: TRBV11-2
D gene: .
CDR3 DNA: TGTGCCAGCAGCCCGAGGTGGGGGTCCTGCGAGCAGTACTTC
CDR3 protein: CASSPRWGSCEQYF

J gene: TRBJ2-1
clone size: many
V gene: TRBV11-2
D gene: .
CDR3 DNA: TGTGCCAGCAGCCCCCAAAGTTACAATGAGCAGTTCTTC
CDR3 protein: CASSPQSYNEQFF

J gene: TRBJ1-2
clone size: .
V gene: TRBV28
D gene: .
CDR3 DNA: TGTGCCAGCAGTTTTCAGAACGGGAACTATGGCTACACCTTC
CDR3 protein: CASSFQNGNYGYTF

J gene: TRBJ2-7
clone size: .
V gene: TRBV12-3/TRBV12-4
D gene: TRBD2
CDR3 DNA: TGTGCCAGCAGGGGCCTAGCGGGATCATTCTACGAGCACTACTTC
CDR3 protein: CASRGLAGSFYEHYF

J gene: TRBJ1-5
clone size: .
V gene: TRBV28
D gene: .
CDR3 DNA: TGTGCCAGCAGTTTAACGGGGAGTCAGCCCCAGCATTTT
CDR3 protein: CASSLTGSQPQHF

J gene: TRBJ1-2
clone size: .
V gene: TRBV5-4
D gene: TRBD1
CDR3 DNA: TGTGCCAGCAGCTTGAGGAGGGGGCTGGACGGCTACCCCTTC
CDR3 protein: CASSLRRGLDGYPF

J gene: TRBJ2-7
clone size: .
V gene: TRBV4-1
D gene: .
CDR3 DNA: TGCGCCAACAACCCGCTCGGCAGACGGAGAAACTACGAGCAGTACTTC
CDR3 protein: CANNPLGRRRNYEQYF

J gene: TRBJ2-6
clone size: many
V gene: TRBV6-2/TRBV6-3
D gene: .
CDR3 DNA: TGTGCCAGCAGGCGGATCAGCTCTGGGGCCAACGTCCTGACTTTC
CDR3 protein: CASRRISSGANVLTF

J gene: TRBJ1-3
clone size: .
V gene: TRBV13
D gene: .
CDR3 DNA: TGTGCCAGCAACCTACAAGCGGGAAACACCATATATTTT
CDR3 protein: CASNLQAGNTIYF

J gene: TRBJ2-1
clone size: many
V gene: TRBV10-3
D gene: .
CDR3 DNA: TGTGCCACACGTGACACCGGATGGGATGAGCAGTTCTTC
CDR3 protein: CATRDTGWDEQFF

J gene: TRBJ2-5
clone size: .
V gene: TRBV11-2
D gene: TRBD1
CDR3 DNA: TGTGCCAGCAGCTTGACAGGGACCGAAAACCAAGAGACCCAGTACTTT
CDR3 protein: CASSLTGTENQETQYF

J gene: TRBJ2-3
clone size: .
V gene: TRBV11-2
D gene: .
CDR3 DNA: TGTACCAGCAGCGTAGGGACACACGGCATAGATACGCAGTATTTT
CDR3 protein: CTSSVGTHGIDTQYF

J gene: TRBJ2-5
clone size: .
V gene: TRBV5-4
D gene: TRBD1
CDR3 DNA: TGTGCCAGCAGCTTGGACAGGGGGATCGGGGAGACCCAGTACTTC
CDR3 protein: CASSLDRGIGETQYF

J gene: TRBJ2-1
clone size: .
V gene: TRBV7-9
D gene: .
CDR3 DNA: TGTGCCAGCAGCGAGGACAGCCGTTCCTACAATGAGCAGTTCTTC
CDR3 protein: CASSEDSRSYNEQFF

J gene: TRBJ2-7
clone size: .
V gene: TRBV29-1
D gene: .
CDR3 DNA: TGCAGCACCCTGGGTCTAGCGAGTAGCCCATACGAGCAGTACTTC
CDR3 protein: CSTLGLASSPYEQYF

J gene: TRBJ2-2
clone size: many
V gene: TRBV4-2
D gene: .
CDR3 DNA: TGTGCCAGCAGTTGGGACTCGAACACCGGGGAGCTGTTTTTT
CDR3 protein: CASSWDSNTGELFF

J gene: TRBJ2-5
clone size: .
V gene: TRBV28
D gene: .
CDR3 DNA: TGTGCCAGCAGTTTACCGTCGGCGAGGCAGACCCAGTACTTC
CDR3 protein: CASSLPSARQTQYF

J gene: TRBJ2-1
clone size: .
V gene: TRBV6-5
D gene: TRBD1
CDR3 DNA: TGTGCCAGCAGAACCCGACAGGGTCCTAGCTCCTACAATGAGCAGTTCTTC
CDR3 protein: CASRTRQGPSSYNEQFF

J gene: TRBJ2-3
clone size: .
V gene: TRBV5-6
D gene: TRBD2
CDR3 DNA: TGTGCCAGCAGCCCTATGGCGGGAGTCACAGATACGCAGTATTTT
CDR3 protein: CASSPMAGVTDTQYF

J gene: TRBJ2-7
clone size: .
V gene: TRBV7-8
D gene: .
CDR3 DNA: TGTGCCAGCAGCTTAGGGGGAACGAGCACCGAGCAGTACTTC
CDR3 protein: CASSLGGTSTEQYF

J gene: TRBJ2-2
clone size: many
V gene: TRBV12-3/TRBV12-4
D gene: TRBD2
CDR3 DNA: TGTGCCAGCAGTTTCGGTAGCGGGAACGGGGAGCTGTTTTTT
CDR3 protein: CASSFGSGNGELFF

J gene: TRBJ1-1
clone size: .
V gene: TRBV29-1
D gene: TRBD1
CDR3 DNA: TGCAGCTCCGAGACAGGGATTACTGAAGCTTTCTTT
CDR3 protein: CSSETGITEAFF

J gene: TRBJ1-3
clone size: .
V gene: TRBV5-6
D gene: .
CDR3 DNA: TGTGCCAGCAGCACGATGACAGCTGGAAACACCACATATTTT
CDR3 protein: CASSTMTAGNTTYF

J gene: TRBJ2-7
clone size: few
V gene: TRBV6-2/TRBV6-3
D gene: .
CDR3 DNA: TGTGCCAGCCGGGACCGCAACTCCTACGAGCAGTACTTC
CDR3 protein: CASRDRNSYEQYF

J gene: TRBJ2-7
clone size: .
V gene: TRBV11-3
D gene: TRBD2
CDR3 DNA: TGTGCCAGCAGCCGGGGGACTAGTGGGTTGGACAAGCAGTACTTC
CDR3 protein: CASSRGTSGLDKQYF

J gene: TRBJ2-5
clone size: .
V gene: TRBV11-2
D gene: .
CDR3 DNA: TGTGCCAGCAGTGATTGGACTACAGGGTCCTCAAGGGGGACCCAGTACTTC
CDR3 protein: CASSDWTTGSSRGTQYF

J gene: TRBJ2-2
clone size: .
V gene: TRBV7-8
D gene: .
CDR3 DNA: TGTGCCAGCAGCCTCTGGACTATCGGGAGTTGGAACACCGGGGAGCTGTTTTTT
CDR3 protein: CASSLWTIGSWNTGELFF

J gene: TRBJ2-7
clone size: .
V gene: TRBV5-4
D gene: TRBD2
CDR3 DNA: TGTGCCAGCAGCATGGCCGGGACTAGCGGTTCCTACGAGCAGTACTTC
CDR3 protein: CASSMAGTSGSYEQYF

J gene: TRBJ1-4
clone size: .
V gene: TRBV28
D gene: .
CDR3 DNA: TGTGCCAGCAGTTCTGGCGGTCGCGTGGAAAAACTGTTTTTT
CDR3 protein: CASSSGGRVEKLFF

J gene: TRBJ2-7
clone size: .
V gene: TRBV5-6
D gene: .
CDR3 DNA: TGTGCCAGCAGCTCAATTGTGGGACTCTCCCTCTACGAGCAGTACTTC
CDR3 protein: CASSSIVGLSLYEQYF

J gene: TRBJ2-5
clone size: .
V gene: TRBV11-2
D gene: .
CDR3 DNA: TGTGCCAGCAGTTTCTTATCAGGAGTCCAAGAGTCCCAGTACTTC
CDR3 protein: CASSFLSGVQESQYF

J gene: TRBJ2-1
clone size: .
V gene: TRBV5-1
D gene: .
CDR3 DNA: TGCGCCAGCAGCCTGAGGGGCGAATTCTACAATGAGCAGTTCTTC
CDR3 protein: CASSLRGEFYNEQFF

J gene: TRBJ2-1
clone size: .
V gene: TRBV29-1
D gene: TRBD2
CDR3 DNA: TGCAGCGTTGAGGGTAGCGGGAGAGTAGGCTATAATAAGCGGTTCTTC
CDR3 protein: CSVEGSGRVGYNKRFF

J gene: TRBJ2-4
clone size: .
V gene: TRBV29-1
D gene: .
CDR3 DNA: TGTAGCGTAGTCGGACCACTAGCCAAAAACATTCAGTACTTC
CDR3 protein: CSVVGPLAKNIQYF

J gene: TRBJ2-3
clone size: many
V gene: TRBV12-3/TRBV12-4
D gene: .
CDR3 DNA: TGTGCCAGCAGGTGGCAGGGACGCACAGATACGCAGTATTTT
CDR3 protein: CASRWQGRTDTQYF

J gene: TRBJ2-3
clone size: .
V gene: TRBV29-1
D gene: .
CDR3 DNA: TGCAGCGTTGAGGGCGGGACCGGCATCACAGATACACAGTATTTT
CDR3 protein: CSVEGGTGITDTQYF

J gene: TRBJ2-5
clone size: .
V gene: TRBV11-2
D gene: .
CDR3 DNA: TGTGCCAGCAGCCGTCCCAGGACAAGAGCGGAGACCCAGTACTTC
CDR3 protein: CASSRPRTRAETQYF

J gene: TRBJ1-2
clone size: few
V gene: TRBV10-3
D gene: .
CDR3 DNA: TGTGCCTCTAGGTGGGGGCAGGATGGCTACACCTTC
CDR3 protein: CASRWGQDGYTF

J gene: TRBJ2-3
clone size: .
V gene: TRBV6-2/TRBV6-3
D gene: .
CDR3 DNA: TGTGCCAGCGGTATGTCAGATACGCAGTATTTT
CDR3 protein: CASGMSDTQYF

J gene: TRBJ2-1
clone size: .
V gene: TRBV6-6
D gene: TRBD2
CDR3 DNA: TGTGCCAGCAGTTCGGCACTAGCGAACCGCGGTGAGCAGTTCTTC
CDR3 protein: CASSSALANRGEQFF

J gene: TRBJ1-5
clone size: .
V gene: TRBV11-1
D gene: .
CDR3 DNA: TGTGCCAGCAGCTCACGGTTGGAACAGCCCCAGCATTTT
CDR3 protein: CASSSRLEQPQHF

J gene: TRBJ2-7
clone size: .
V gene: TRBV11-2
D gene: .
CDR3 DNA: TGTGCCAGCAGCCGTCCCTCGGGCTACGAGCAGTACTTC
CDR3 protein: CASSRPSGYEQYF

J gene: TRBJ2-1
clone size: .
V gene: TRBV5-1
D gene: TRBD1
CDR3 DNA: TGCGCCAGCAGCTTGGAACCGACAGGGACCTACAATGGGCAGTTCTTC
CDR3 protein: CASSLEPTGTYNGQFF

J gene: TRBJ2-5
clone size: many
V gene: TRBV29-1
D gene: .
CDR3 DNA: TGCAGCGTTGATTCTTTGGGGAATCGAGAGACCCAGTACTTC
CDR3 protein: CSVDSLGNRETQYF

J gene: TRBJ2-3
clone size: .
V gene: TRBV5-4
D gene: .
CDR3 DNA: TGTGCCAACAGCTTGAACGTGGGAGGATGGCTCACAGATACGCAGTATTTT
CDR3 protein: CANSLNVGGWLTDTQYF

J gene: TRBJ2-7
clone size: few
V gene: TRBV14
D gene: .
CDR3 DNA: TGTGCCAGCAGCCGCCAACAGGGAGAAGTGGCCGAGCAGTACTTC
CDR3 protein: CASSRQQGEVAEQYF

J gene: TRBJ2-4
clone size: .
V gene: TRBV5-1
D gene: .
CDR3 DNA: TGCGCCAGCAGCTTGCAGGAGGGGAATAGTATTCAGTACTTC
CDR3 protein: CASSLQEGNSIQYF

J gene: TRBJ2-1
clone size: many
V gene: TRBV5-1
D gene: .
CDR3 DNA: TGTGCCAGCAGCTTACACAATGAGCAGTTCTTC
CDR3 protein: CASSLHNEQFF